What follows are 18 T cell receptor beta chains derived from one specimen sequenced in a study of high-grade serous ovarian cancer treatment subgroups. TCRdb's copy holds only in-frame clones and misses some; the assay was immunoSEQ multiplex PCR. The sample includes about 16,000 clones, about 76% of them seen just once. Tumor samples were taken before definitive surgery or chemotherapy. The material sequenced was tumor tissue. The receptors come from a human donor with high-grade serous ovarian cancer.

Relative to its sample, this clone is large (0.1 to 1%). The V and J genes are TRBV6-5 and TRBJ1-1, with a tentative D call TRBD1 (6 bases). V was clipped by 8 bases and J by 4 bases, with 14 bases between them. Per germline, CDR1 MNHEY and CDR2 SVGAGI. The CDR3 has 13 residues. Here the CDR3 reads CASAKQGSTEAFF. CDR3 in DNA: TGTGCCAGCGCAAAACAGGGTAGCACTGAAGCTTTCTTT.

This sequence joins TRBV5-6 and TRBJ2-1; 8 bases map to TRBD2. The V gene's germline CDR1 is SGHDT and CDR2 YYEEEE. Germline trimming cut 4 bases from V and 1 base from J; bases unmatched to any gene: 4. The CDR3 has 15 residues. CDR3: CASSRGGWSYNEQFF. The DNA of the CDR3 is TGTGCCAGCAGCCGCGGGGGGTGGTCCTACAATGAGCAGTTCTTC.

The rearrangement joins TRBV7-2 to TRBJ1-2, with D hard to call. Trimming shortened V by 3 bases and J by 0 bases, and 5 bases separated the two germline ends. Germline-derived CDR1 and CDR2 are SGHTA and FQGNSA. The CDR3 is 13 amino acids. The DNA for the CDR3 is TGTGCCAGCAGCTTGATAACTAACTATGGCTACACCTTC. Amino acid sequence: CASSLITNYGYTF.

This chain connects TRBV6-1 to TRBJ2-5; 12 bases map to TRBD2. In germline, CDR1 is MNHNS, CDR2 SASEGT. V lost 2 bases to trimming and J lost 5 bases; unmatched junction nucleotides: 18. The CDR3 spans 20 residues. CDR3 sequence (DNA): TGTGCCAGCAGTGAACGGTTTGGGCTAGCGGGGGGGTACTCAAAGGAGACCCAGTACTTC. This encodes CASSERFGLAGGYSKETQYF.

This clone has more than one count but fewer than ten. This rearrangement joins TRBV30 to TRBJ2-7, with D possibly being TRBD2 (7 bases). This CDR3 region has 13 residues. The V gene's germline CDR1 is GTSNPN and CDR2 SVGIG (reference sequence). V was pared by 0 bases and J by 5 bases, with 11 bases between. The CDR3 is CAWSVGGAHEQYF. CDR3 nucleotide sequence: TGTGCCTGGAGTGTTGGGGGGGCCCACGAGCAGTACTTC. Variable domain in full (rest from reference TRBV30 and TRBJ2-7): SQTIHQWPATLVQPVGSPLSLECTVEGTSNPNLYWYRQAAGRGLQLLFYSVGIGQISSEVPQNLSASRPQDRQFILSSKKLLLSDSGFYLCAWSVGGAHEQYFGPGTRLTVT.

The V and J genes are TRBV10-1 and TRBJ1-6, with a possible D match to TRBD1 (6 bases). The V end lost 6 bases, the J end lost 6 bases, and 15 bases lay between the germline ends. Germline V gene lookup returns CDR1 WNHNN and CDR2 SYGVQD (reference sequence). There are 15 residues in the CDR3. The CDR3 here is CASRGTGTLNSPLHF. The CDR3 DNA reads as TGCGCCAGCAGGGGAACCGGGACACTTAATTCACCCCTCCACTTT.

The V call is TRBV7-9, the J call TRBJ2-1; D possibly corresponds to TRBD1 (6 bases). CDR1 and CDR2 from the germline V gene are SEHNR and FQNEAQ (reference sequence). V was pared by 5 bases and J by 9 bases, with 26 bases between. The CDR3 is made up of 17 amino acids. The CDR3: CASSHLPQGWGLGEQFF. The CDR3 nucleotides read TGTGCCAGCAGCCATTTACCTCAGGGTTGGGGGCTGGGTGAGCAGTTCTTC. Full variable domain (outside the CDR3, taken from reference TRBV7-9 and TRBJ2-1): DTGVSQNPRHKITKRGQNVTFRCDPISEHNRLYWYRQTLGQGPEFLTYFQNEAQLEKSRLLSDRFSAERPKGSFSTLEIQRTEQGDSAMYLCASSHLPQGWGLGEQFFGPGTRLTVL.

This sequence joins TRBV27 and TRBJ1-6; D unresolved. This CDR3 region has 18 residues. CDR1 and CDR2 (germline): MNHEY, SMNVEV (reference sequence). Between the trimmed V and J ends, which lost 2 bases and 0 bases, there was a span of 14 bases. CDR3 sequence (DNA): TGTGCCAGCAGTTTACGGGTAGAGTTGAGCTCCTATAATTCACCCCTCCACTTT. The encoded protein is CASSLRVELSSYNSPLHF.

J is TRBJ2-1 and V is TRBV27; 9 bases are a match to TRBD1. The CDR3 sequence is 14 residues long. J was trimmed by 7 bases and V by 8 bases; bases with no gene match: 9. Looked up from germline, CDR1 is MNHEY and CDR2 is SMNVEV (reference sequence). The CDR3 here is CASGAGTGRNEQFF. The CDR3 bases are TGTGCCAGCGGCGCCGGGACAGGGAGGAATGAGCAGTTCTTC.

This clone was observed once. The chain combines TRBV6-1 with TRBJ2-7; TRBD2 matches at 11 bases. The CDR3 contains 14 residues. V was pared by 6 bases and J by 2 bases, with 3 bases of the junction left unmatched. The germline V gene has CDR1 MNHNS and CDR2 SASEGT. CDR3 in amino acids: CASRRLAGPYEQYF. The DNA of the CDR3 is TGTGCCAGCAGGAGACTAGCGGGGCCCTACGAGCAGTACTTC.

Notes on this clone: The conserved final phenylalanine or tryptophan is absent from the CDR3, which likely points to a read error. The rearrangement links TRBV10-2 to TRBJ1-2; D is unclear. The CDR3 is 10 amino acids. V lost 0 bases, J lost 8 bases, and 1 base lay in between. Germline CDR1 is WSHSY and CDR2 is SAAADI. The CDR3 spells CASSESGYTL. CDR3 bases: TGCGCCAGCAGTGAGTCGGGCTACACCCTC.

This rearrangement joins TRBV28 to TRBJ1-2; D call uncertain. CDR3 size: 14 residues. The V end was cut by 11 bases, the J end by 4 bases, with 20 bases between. Germline V lookup: CDR1 MDHEN, CDR2 SYDVKM. The CDR3 here is CAQQSLRRSYGYTF. The CDR3 DNA follows: TGTGCCCAGCAGTCGCTCCGTCGGTCCTATGGCTACACCTTC.

This clone was detected only a few times. The chain employs TRBV6-6 and TRBJ1-1; tentative D call: TRBD1 (5 bases). Germline V gene sequence: CDR1 MNHNY, CDR2 SVGAGI (reference sequence). This CDR3 has 14 residues. V lost 6 bases, J lost 1 base, and 12 bases lay in between. This CDR3 reads CASRPGTRNTEAFF. CDR3 sequence (DNA): TGTGCCAGCAGACCAGGGACGAGGAACACTGAAGCTTTCTTT.

V gene TRBV7-2 combines with J gene TRBJ2-7, with D maybe TRBD1 (6 bases). The CDR3 is made up of 14 amino acids. V was shortened by 4 bases and J by 0 bases, with 10 bases between the two germline ends. CDR1 and CDR2 (germline): SGHTA, FQGNSA. The CDR3 protein is CASSSTGNSYEQYF. The CDR3 DNA reads TGTGCCAGCAGCTCTACAGGGAACTCCTACGAGCAGTACTTC.

The chain recombines TRBV15 with TRBJ1-2; the match to TRBD1 covers 7 bases. V was clipped by 1 base and J by 5 bases; unmatched bases: 7. This CDR3 is 15 amino acids long. CDR1 and CDR2 (germline): LNHNV, YYDKDF (reference sequence). CDR3 sequence reads: CATSRGGGTAYGYTF. In DNA form, the CDR3 reads TGTGCCACCAGCAGAGGAGGCGGGACAGCTTATGGCTACACCTTC.

The chain employs TRBV10-3 and TRBJ2-7, with no clear D. Germline loops: CDR1 ENHRY, CDR2 SYGVKD. The CDR3 consists of 13 residues. V was shortened by 3 bases and J by 3 bases, with 9 bases between the two germline ends. The CDR3 region is CAISDVRSYEQYF. CDR3 bases: TGTGCCATCAGTGACGTCAGGAGCTACGAGCAGTACTTC.

The genes are TRBV7-8 and TRBJ2-1; 9 nucleotides line up with TRBD2. Germline CDR1 reads SGHVS; CDR2 reads FQNEAQ. V shed 3 bases and J 5 bases; nucleotides not matched to a gene: 8. This CDR3 is built from 16 residues. CDR3 in amino acids: CASSFWRSGGDNEQFF. In DNA form, the CDR3 reads TGTGCCAGCAGCTTCTGGCGTAGCGGGGGTGACAATGAGCAGTTCTTC.

The J gene is TRBJ2-3, the V gene TRBV6-6; 9 nucleotides match TRBD2. There are 15 residues in the CDR3. V was clipped by 6 bases and J by 0 bases; unmatched bases: 4. Per the germline V gene, CDR1 is MNHNY and CDR2 is SVGAGI (reference sequence). CDR3 residues: CASRPAGGSTDTQYF. The CDR3 nucleotides are TGTGCCAGCAGACCAGCGGGGGGAAGCACAGATACGCAGTATTTT.